One sample yielded the 2 T cell receptor beta chains listed below, sequenced in a study of spatial heterogeneity in lung cancer. A single record per CDR3 protein comes from TCRdb applying MiXCR to the 5' RACE reads. The sample lists about 45,000 distinct CDR3 sequences; over 9.5% were seen once. Indicated time point: sample taken at primary tumor resection. From tumor, nontumor lung or frozen PBMC, whole RNA was taken unsorted for sequencing. The material sequenced was PBMCs, taken at surgery. These receptors all stem from a female donor with early-stage non-small cell lung cancer.

This clonotype showed up just a few times. V usage is TRBV12-3 or TRBV12-4 and J usage is TRBJ1-2, with D perhaps TRBD1 (6 bases). This CDR3 region has 13 residues. The V gene lost 5 bases and the J gene lost 8 bases, with 15 bases spanning the gap. This CDR3 reads CASSPRQVGGYTF. Written as DNA, the CDR3 is TGTGCCAGCAGTCCCCGACAGGTGGGGGGCTACACCTTC.

This chain links TRBV11-2 with TRBJ1-1; no definite D call. V lost 3 bases and J 12 bases, leaving 17 bases between the germline ends. CDR1 is SGHAT and CDR2 is FQNNGV in the germline V gene. The CDR3 length is 13 residues. DNA for the CDR3: TGTGCCAGCAGCTTCTCTGGCCTTTTGCGTCCTTTCTTT. Protein: CASSFSGLLRPFF. Using reference TRBV11-2 and TRBJ1-1 for the parts outside the CDR3, the full variable domain is EAGVAQSPRYKIIEKRQSVAFWCNPISGHATLYWYQQILGQGPKLLIQFQNNGVVDDSQLPKDRFSAERLKGVDSTLKIQPAKLEDSAVYLCASSFSGLLRPFFGQGTRLTVV.